The 15 T cell receptor beta chains below come from one sample, sequenced in a study of shared clonotypes between healthy human individuals. Sequenced by immunoSEQ multiplex PCR; TCRdb stores in-frame clones only, minus some. The sample consists of millions of clones, around 94% of them appearing once. Sequenced sample: naive CD4+ T cells sorted from blood. The sample's subset: CD45RA+ positively selected. The receptors were gathered from a man aged 18 to 29 in good health.

This clone appeared a few times. The V call is TRBV28, the J call TRBJ1-2; TRBD1 aligns across 10 bases. Looked up from germline, CDR1 is MDHEN and CDR2 is SYDVKM. J was trimmed by 4 bases and V by 4 bases; bases with no gene match: 6. The CDR3 length is 15 residues. In nucleotides, the CDR3 is TGTGCCAGCAGTTCTTGGACAGGGGGACTCTATGGCTACACCTTC. It is translated as CASSSWTGGLYGYTF.

The chain combines TRBV7-8 with TRBJ2-1, with 8 bases that match TRBD2. V lost 3 bases and J lost 2; bases outside the gene matches: 9. The germline V gene encodes CDR1 SGHVS and CDR2 FQNEAQ. This CDR3 region has 17 residues. CDR3 protein: CASSFPKGAGAYNEQFF. The CDR3 nucleotides read TGTGCCAGCAGCTTTCCGAAGGGAGCGGGGGCCTACAATGAGCAGTTCTTC.

This chain connects TRBV4-1 to TRBJ2-2, with 7 nucleotides matching TRBD2. This CDR3 comprises 17 residues. With V trimmed by 1 base and J by 0 bases, 5 bases remained unmatched. Germline loops: CDR1 MGHRA, CDR2 YSYEKL. For the CDR3, the DNA is TGCGCCAGCAGCCAAGCCCCCAGCGGGACGAACACCGGGGAGCTGTTTTTT. Its protein is CASSQAPSGTNTGELFF.

This chain connects TRBV7-2 to TRBJ1-2; 7 positions match TRBD1. V lost 1 base to trimming and J lost 4 bases; unmatched junction nucleotides: 6. Germline values: CDR1 SGHTA, CDR2 FQGNSA. The CDR3 contains 15 residues. The CDR3, as DNA: TGTGCCAGCAGCTTAGATGGCAGGGGGGCCTATGGCTACACCTTC. Translating gives CASSLDGRGAYGYTF.

The DNA for the CDR3 is TGTGCCAGCGGGACAGACCTCCGTCAGTACTTC. Its translation is CASGTDLRQYF. The rearrangement joins TRBV6-5 to TRBJ2-5; 7 nucleotides agree with TRBD1. Trimming cost V 8 bases and J 11 bases; bases outside gene matches: 8. CDR3 length: 11 residues. Germline CDR1 and CDR2: MNHEY and SVGAGI.

As concerns this clone: In the same sample, other DNA sequences code for this CDR3. This chain links TRBV11-2 with TRBJ2-7; D gene uncertain. Trimming removed 0 bases at V and 1 base at J, with 4 bases between. The CDR3 spans 13 residues. The germline V gene has CDR1 SGHAT and CDR2 FQNNGV. CDR3 nucleotides: TGTGCCAGCAGCTTAGACCGGTCCTACGAGCAGTACTTC. Protein sequence: CASSLDRSYEQYF.

V gene TRBV28 combines with J gene TRBJ2-7, with D uncertain. This CDR3 is built from 15 residues. Germline V lookup: CDR1 MDHEN, CDR2 SYDVKM. Trimming stripped 4 bases from V and 0 bases from J, with 13 bases between. CDR3 sequence (DNA): TGTGCCAGCAGTTCCTCAGGAGTGGACTCCTACGAGCAGTACTTC. Amino acid sequence: CASSSSGVDSYEQYF.

The chain has TRBV19 and TRBJ2-2, with TRBD1 matching 7 bases. CDR1 LNHDA and CDR2 SQIVND come from the germline V gene (reference sequence). This CDR3 region has 15 residues. Trimming at V came to 7 bases and at J to 1 base, leaving 6 bases not matched to a gene. CDR3 in DNA: TGTGCCAGTATTAACAGGGGAGAGAACACCGGGGAGCTGTTTTTT. Translation gives CASINRGENTGELFF.

The CDR3 DNA reads as TGCGCCAGCAGCTTGGGGGACAGGGTGTACACTGAAGCTTTCTTT. Its translation: CASSLGDRVYTEAFF. The chain uses TRBV5-1 and TRBJ1-1; 9 bases align to TRBD1. Germline loops: CDR1 SGHRS, CDR2 YFSETQ. This CDR3 is built from 15 residues. The J segment lost 3 bases and the V segment lost 0 bases, leaving 3 bases of the junction unmatched.

The V and J genes are TRBV7-9 and TRBJ2-5; 7 bases fit TRBD1. This CDR3 is 15 amino acids long. V lost 0 bases to trimming and J lost 4 bases; unmatched junction nucleotides: 5. CDR1 is SEHNR and CDR2 is FQNEAQ in the germline V gene (reference sequence). Here the CDR3 DNA reads TGTGCCAGCAGCTTAGCAGGCCAGGGGGTAGAGACCCAGTACTTC. The encoded protein is CASSLAGQGVETQYF.

This chain connects TRBV6-5 to TRBJ1-2; 11 bases match TRBD1. There are 15 residues in the CDR3. CDR1 and CDR2 (germline): MNHEY, SVGAGI. Trimming at V came to 7 bases and at J to 2 bases, leaving 6 bases not matched to a gene. The CDR3 reads CASIERTGGNYGYTF. CDR3 bases: TGTGCCAGCATCGAACGGACAGGGGGCAACTATGGCTACACCTTC.

This clone was seen a handful of times. V is TRBV28 and J is TRBJ1-5; TRBD1 aligns across 10 bases. Per germline, CDR1 MDHEN and CDR2 SYDVKM. Unmatched junction bases numbered 2, after V lost 5 bases and J lost 1 base. The CDR3 has 15 residues. CDR3 region: CASSRGQGSNQPQHF. CDR3 DNA sequence: TGTGCCAGCAGTCGGGGACAGGGGAGCAATCAGCCCCAGCATTTT.

V and J are TRBV7-2 and TRBJ1-1; no clear D gene. In germline, CDR1 is SGHTA, CDR2 FQGNSA. The V end was cut by 1 base, the J end by 1 base, with 10 bases between. The CDR3 has 15 amino acids. CDR3 residues: CASSLDGVKNTEAFF. The CDR3 nucleotides are TGTGCCAGCAGCTTAGACGGGGTGAAGAACACTGAAGCTTTCTTT.

The rearrangement links TRBV11-2 to TRBJ2-3; D tentatively fits TRBD1 or TRBD2 (6 bases each). Between the trimmed V and J ends, which lost 0 bases and 0 bases, there was a span of 19 bases. CDR1 is SGHAT and CDR2 is FQNNGV in the germline V gene. This CDR3 is built from 19 residues. CDR3 sequence reads: CASSLDRIGGRVSTDTQYF. In DNA form, the CDR3 reads TGTGCCAGCAGCTTAGATCGAATTGGGGGGCGAGTTAGCACAGATACGCAGTATTTT.

This sequence joins TRBV10-3 and TRBJ1-2; 12 nucleotides align to TRBD1. CDR3 length: 14 amino acids. Trimming at V came to 6 bases and at J to 5 bases, leaving 4 bases not matched to a gene. Germline-derived CDR1 and CDR2 are ENHRY and SYGVKD. Here the CDR3 reads CAIRPGQGAYGYTF. The CDR3 nucleotides read TGTGCCATCAGACCGGGACAGGGGGCTTATGGCTACACCTTC.